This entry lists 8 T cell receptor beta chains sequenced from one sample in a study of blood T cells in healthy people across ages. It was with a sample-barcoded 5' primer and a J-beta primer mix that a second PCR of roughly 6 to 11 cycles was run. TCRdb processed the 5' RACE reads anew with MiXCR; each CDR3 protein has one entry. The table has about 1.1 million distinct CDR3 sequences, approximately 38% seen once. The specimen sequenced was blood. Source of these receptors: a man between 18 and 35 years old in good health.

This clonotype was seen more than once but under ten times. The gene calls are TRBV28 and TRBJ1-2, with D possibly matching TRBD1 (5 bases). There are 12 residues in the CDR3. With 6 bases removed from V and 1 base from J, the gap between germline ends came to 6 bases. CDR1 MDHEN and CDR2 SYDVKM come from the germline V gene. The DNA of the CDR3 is TGTGCCAGCAGGGGACTTAACTATGGCTACACCTTC. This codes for CASRGLNYGYTF.

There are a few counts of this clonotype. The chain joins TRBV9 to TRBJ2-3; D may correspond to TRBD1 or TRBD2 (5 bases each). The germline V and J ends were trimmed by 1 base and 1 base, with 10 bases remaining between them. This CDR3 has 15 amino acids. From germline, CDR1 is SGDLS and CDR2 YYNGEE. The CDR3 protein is CASSVSGTGTDTQYF. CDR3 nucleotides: TGTGCCAGCAGCGTATCCGGGACGGGCACAGATACGCAGTATTTT.

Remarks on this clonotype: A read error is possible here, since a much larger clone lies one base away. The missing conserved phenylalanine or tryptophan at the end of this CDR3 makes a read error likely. The CDR3 nucleotides read TGCAGTGCTAGGGCCCAAGAGACCCAGTACTTA. Its protein is CSARAQETQYL. This rearrangement joins TRBV20-1 to TRBJ2-7, with no clear D. Judging by the DNA end, TRBJ2-5 fits better; the J call may be wrong. Germline V gene sequence: CDR1 DFQATT, CDR2 SNEGSKA (reference sequence). The CDR3 runs 11 residues.

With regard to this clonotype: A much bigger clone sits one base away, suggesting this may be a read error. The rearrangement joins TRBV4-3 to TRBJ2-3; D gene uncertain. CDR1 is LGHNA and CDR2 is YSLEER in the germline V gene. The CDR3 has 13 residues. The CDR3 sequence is CVSSQLVGDTQYF. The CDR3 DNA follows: TGCGTCAGCAGCCAATTGGTCGGAGATACGCAGTATTTT.

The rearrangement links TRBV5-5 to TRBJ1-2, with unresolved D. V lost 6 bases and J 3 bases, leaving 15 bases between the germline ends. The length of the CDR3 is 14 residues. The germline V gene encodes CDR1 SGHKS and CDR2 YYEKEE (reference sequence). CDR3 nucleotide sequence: TGTGCCAGCACTACACGAGGAACCGACTATGGCTACACCTTC. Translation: CASTTRGTDYGYTF.

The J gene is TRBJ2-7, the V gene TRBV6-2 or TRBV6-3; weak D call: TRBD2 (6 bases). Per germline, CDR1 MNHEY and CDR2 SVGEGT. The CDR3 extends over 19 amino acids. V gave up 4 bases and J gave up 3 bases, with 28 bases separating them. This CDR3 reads CASSLAAGLGSPFDYEQYF. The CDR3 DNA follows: TGTGCCAGCAGTTTAGCAGCGGGCCTTGGTTCCCCATTTGACTACGAGCAGTACTTC.

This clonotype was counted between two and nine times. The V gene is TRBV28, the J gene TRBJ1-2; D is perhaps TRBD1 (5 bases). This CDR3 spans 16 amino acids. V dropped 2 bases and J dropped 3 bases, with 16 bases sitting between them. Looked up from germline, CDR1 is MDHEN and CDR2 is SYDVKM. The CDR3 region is CASSLPEVTGYYGYTF. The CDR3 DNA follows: TGTGCCAGCAGTTTACCCGAGGTAACAGGCTACTATGGCTACACCTTC.

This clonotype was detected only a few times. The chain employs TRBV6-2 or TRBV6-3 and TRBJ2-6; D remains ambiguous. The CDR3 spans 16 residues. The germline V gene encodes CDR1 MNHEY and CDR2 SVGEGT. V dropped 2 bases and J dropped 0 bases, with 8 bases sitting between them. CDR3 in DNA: TGTGCCAGCAGTTACCCAAAAACCTCTGGGGCCAACGTCCTGACTTTC. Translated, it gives CASSYPKTSGANVLTF.